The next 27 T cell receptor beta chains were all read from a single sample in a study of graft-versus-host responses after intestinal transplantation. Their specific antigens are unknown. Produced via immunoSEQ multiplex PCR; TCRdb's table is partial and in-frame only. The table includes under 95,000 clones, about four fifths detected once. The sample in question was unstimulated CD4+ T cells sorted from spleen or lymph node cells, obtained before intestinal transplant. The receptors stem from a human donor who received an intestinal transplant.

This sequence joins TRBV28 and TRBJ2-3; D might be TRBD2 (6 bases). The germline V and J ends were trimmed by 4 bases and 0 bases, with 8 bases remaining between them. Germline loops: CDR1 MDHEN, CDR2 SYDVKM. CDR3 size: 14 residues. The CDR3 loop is CASSSRGSTDTQYF. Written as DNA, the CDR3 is TGTGCCAGCAGTTCCCGGGGGAGCACAGATACGCAGTATTTT.

The CDR3 DNA reads as TGTGCCAGCAGCTTAAGCAATTCACCCCTCCACTTT. Protein: CASSLSNSPLHF. The V call is TRBV7-8, the J call TRBJ1-6; D gene unclear. V gave up 2 bases and J gave up 7 bases, with 3 bases separating them. The CDR3 spans 12 residues. The germline V gene encodes CDR1 SGHVS and CDR2 FQNEAQ.

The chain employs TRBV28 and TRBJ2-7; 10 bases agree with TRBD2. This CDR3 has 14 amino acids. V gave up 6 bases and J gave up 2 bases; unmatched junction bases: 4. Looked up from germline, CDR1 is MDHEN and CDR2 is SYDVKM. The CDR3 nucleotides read TGTGCCAGCAGAAAGGGACTAGCGACCTACGAGCAGTACTTC. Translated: CASRKGLATYEQYF.

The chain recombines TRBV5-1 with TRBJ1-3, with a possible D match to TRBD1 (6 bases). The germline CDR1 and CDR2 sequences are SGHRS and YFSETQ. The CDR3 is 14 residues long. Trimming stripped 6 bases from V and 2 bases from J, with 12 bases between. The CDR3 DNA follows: TGCGCCAGCACCTCAAGACAGGCTGGAAACACCATATATTTT. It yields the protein CASTSRQAGNTIYF.

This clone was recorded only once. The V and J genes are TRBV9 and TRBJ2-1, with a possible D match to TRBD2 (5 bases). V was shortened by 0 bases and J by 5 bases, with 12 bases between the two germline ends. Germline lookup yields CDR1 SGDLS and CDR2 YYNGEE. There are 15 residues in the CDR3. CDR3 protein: CASSVVPGIDNEQFF. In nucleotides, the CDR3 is TGTGCCAGCAGCGTAGTTCCGGGGATCGACAATGAGCAGTTCTTC.

This CDR3 is CASSGPGQGHYEQYF. The CDR3 DNA reads as TGTGCCAGCAGTGGGCCGGGACAGGGGCACTACGAGCAGTACTTC. The V gene is TRBV28, the J gene TRBJ2-7; 10 nucleotides match TRBD1. Germline values: CDR1 MDHEN, CDR2 SYDVKM. The junction had 7 bases not matched to a gene; V was cut back by 5 bases and J by 3 bases. The CDR3 sequence is 15 residues long. The complete variable domain, with remaining parts taken from reference TRBV28 and TRBJ2-7, reads DVKVTQSSRYLVKRTGEKVFLECVQDMDHENMFWYRQDPGLGLRLIYFSYDVKMKEKGDIPEGYSVSREKKERFSLILESASTNQTSMYLCASSGPGQGHYEQYFGPGTRLTVT.

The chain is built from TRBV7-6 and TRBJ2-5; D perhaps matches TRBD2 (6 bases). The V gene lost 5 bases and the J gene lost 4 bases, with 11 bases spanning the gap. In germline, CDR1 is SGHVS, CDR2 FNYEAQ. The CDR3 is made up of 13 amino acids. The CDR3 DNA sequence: TGTGCCAGCAGCCCCGGGGGAGGAGAGACCCAGTACTTC. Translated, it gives CASSPGGGETQYF.

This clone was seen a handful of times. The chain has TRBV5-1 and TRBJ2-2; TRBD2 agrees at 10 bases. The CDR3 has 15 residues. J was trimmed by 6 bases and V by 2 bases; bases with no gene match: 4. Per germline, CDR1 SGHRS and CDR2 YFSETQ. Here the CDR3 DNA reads TGCGCCAGCAGCTTAAGTAGCGGGGGGTCCGGGGAGCTGTTTTTT. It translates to CASSLSSGGSGELFF.

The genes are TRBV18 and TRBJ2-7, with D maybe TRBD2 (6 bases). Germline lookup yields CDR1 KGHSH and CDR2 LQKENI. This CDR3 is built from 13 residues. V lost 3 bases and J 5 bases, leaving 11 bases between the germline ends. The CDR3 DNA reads TGTGCCAGCTCACCGGGGGGTGGCAACGAGCAGTACTTC. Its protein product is CASSPGGGNEQYF.

The DNA for the CDR3 is TGTGCCAGCTCACCACCAAATCGGGGTGGTGAGCAGTACTTC. Protein product: CASSPPNRGGEQYF. The chain employs TRBV18 and TRBJ2-7; maybe TRBD2 (5 bases). CDR1 is KGHSH and CDR2 is LQKENI in the germline V gene. V lost 0 bases to trimming and J lost 7 bases, with 13 bases between them. The CDR3 contains 14 residues.

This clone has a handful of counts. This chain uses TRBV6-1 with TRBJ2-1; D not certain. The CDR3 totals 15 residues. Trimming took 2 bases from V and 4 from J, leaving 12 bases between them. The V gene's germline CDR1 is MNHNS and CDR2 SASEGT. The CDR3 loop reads CASSEPTLPYNEQFF. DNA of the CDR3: TGTGCCAGCAGTGAACCAACCCTACCGTACAATGAGCAGTTCTTC.

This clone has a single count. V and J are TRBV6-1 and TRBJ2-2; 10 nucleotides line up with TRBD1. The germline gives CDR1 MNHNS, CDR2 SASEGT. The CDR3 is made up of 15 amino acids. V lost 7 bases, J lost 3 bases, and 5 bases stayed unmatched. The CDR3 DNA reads TGTGCCAGCAATCGACAGGGGGCATACACCGGGGAGCTGTTTTTT. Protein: CASNRQGAYTGELFF.

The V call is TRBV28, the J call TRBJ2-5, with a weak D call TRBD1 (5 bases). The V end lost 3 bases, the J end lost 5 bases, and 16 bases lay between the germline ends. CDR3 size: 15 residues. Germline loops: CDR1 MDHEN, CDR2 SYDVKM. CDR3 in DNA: TGTGCCAGCAGTTTCAGTTCTCCCAGGGCTGAGACCCAGTACTTC. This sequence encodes CASSFSSPRAETQYF.

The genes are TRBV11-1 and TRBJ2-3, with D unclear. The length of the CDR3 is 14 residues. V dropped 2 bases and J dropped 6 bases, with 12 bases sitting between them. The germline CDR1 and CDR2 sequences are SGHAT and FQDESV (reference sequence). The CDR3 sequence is CASSLRLPRDTQYF. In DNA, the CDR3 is TGTGCCAGCAGCTTAAGGCTACCGCGGGATACGCAGTATTTT. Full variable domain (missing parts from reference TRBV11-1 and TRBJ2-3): EAEVAQSPRYKITEKSQAVAFWCDPISGHATLYWYRQILGQGPELLVQFQDESVVDDSQLPKDRFSAERLKGVDSTLKIQPAELGDSAMYLCASSLRLPRDTQYFGPGTRLTVL.

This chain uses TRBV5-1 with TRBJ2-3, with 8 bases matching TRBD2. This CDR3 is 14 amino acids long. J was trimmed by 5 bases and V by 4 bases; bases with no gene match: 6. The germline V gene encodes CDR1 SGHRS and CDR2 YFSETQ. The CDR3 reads CASSRSGGRDTQYF. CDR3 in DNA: TGCGCCAGCAGCCGGTCGGGGGGGCGAGATACGCAGTATTTT.

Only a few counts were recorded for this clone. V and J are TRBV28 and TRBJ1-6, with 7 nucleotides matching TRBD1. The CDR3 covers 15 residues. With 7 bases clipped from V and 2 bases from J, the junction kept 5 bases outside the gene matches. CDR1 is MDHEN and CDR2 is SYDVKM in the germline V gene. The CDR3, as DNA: TGTGCCAGCACTTTGACAGGGACCTATAATTCACCCCTCCACTTT. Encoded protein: CASTLTGTYNSPLHF.

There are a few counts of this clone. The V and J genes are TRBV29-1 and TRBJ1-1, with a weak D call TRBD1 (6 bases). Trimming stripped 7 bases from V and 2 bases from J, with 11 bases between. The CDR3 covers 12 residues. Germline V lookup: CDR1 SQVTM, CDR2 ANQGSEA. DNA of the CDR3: TGCAGCGAAGGCAGGGGAAACACTGAAGCTTTCTTT. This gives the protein CSEGRGNTEAFF.

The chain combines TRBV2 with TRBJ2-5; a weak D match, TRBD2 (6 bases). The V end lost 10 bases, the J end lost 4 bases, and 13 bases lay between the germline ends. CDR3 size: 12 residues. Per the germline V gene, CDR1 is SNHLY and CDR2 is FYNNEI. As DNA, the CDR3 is TGTGCCATAGAAGGGCGGGGAGAGACCCAGTACTTC. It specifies CAIEGRGETQYF. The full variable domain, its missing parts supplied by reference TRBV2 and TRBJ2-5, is EPEVTQTPSHQVTQMGQEVILRCVPISNHLYFYWYRQILGQKVEFLVSFYNNEISEKSEIFDDQFSVERPDGSNFTLKIRSTKLEDSAMYFCAIEGRGETQYFGPGTRLLVL.

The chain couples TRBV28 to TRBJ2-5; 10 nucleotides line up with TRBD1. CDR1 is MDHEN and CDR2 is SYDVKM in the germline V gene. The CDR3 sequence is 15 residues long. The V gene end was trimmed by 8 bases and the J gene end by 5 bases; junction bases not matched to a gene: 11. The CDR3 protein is CASPPRDRGMETQYF. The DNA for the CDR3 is TGTGCCAGCCCTCCCCGGGACAGGGGTATGGAGACCCAGTACTTC.

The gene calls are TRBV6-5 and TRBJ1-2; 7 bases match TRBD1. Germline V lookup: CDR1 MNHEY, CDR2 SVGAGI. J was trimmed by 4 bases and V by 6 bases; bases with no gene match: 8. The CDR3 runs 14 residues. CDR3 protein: CASSRTGLLYGYTF. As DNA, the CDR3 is TGTGCCAGCAGCCGGACAGGACTTCTCTATGGCTACACCTTC.

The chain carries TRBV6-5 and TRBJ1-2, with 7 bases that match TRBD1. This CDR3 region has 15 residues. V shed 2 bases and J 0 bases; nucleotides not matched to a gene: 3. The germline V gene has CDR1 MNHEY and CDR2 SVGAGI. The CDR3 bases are TGTGCCAGCAGTTACGGGACAGCCCCTAACTATGGCTACACCTTC. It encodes CASSYGTAPNYGYTF.

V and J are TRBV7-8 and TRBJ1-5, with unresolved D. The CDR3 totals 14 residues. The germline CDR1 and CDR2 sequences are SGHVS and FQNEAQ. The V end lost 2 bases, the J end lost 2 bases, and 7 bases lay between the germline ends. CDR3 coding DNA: TGTGCCAGCAGCTTAAGAGAAGGCAATCAGCCCCAGCATTTT. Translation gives CASSLREGNQPQHF.

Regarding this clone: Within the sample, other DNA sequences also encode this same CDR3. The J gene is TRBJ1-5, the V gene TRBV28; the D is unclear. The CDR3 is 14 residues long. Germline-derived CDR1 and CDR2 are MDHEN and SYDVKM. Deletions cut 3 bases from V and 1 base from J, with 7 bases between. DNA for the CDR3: TGTGCCAGCAGTTTGCCGCAGAGCAATCAGCCCCAGCATTTT. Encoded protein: CASSLPQSNQPQHF.

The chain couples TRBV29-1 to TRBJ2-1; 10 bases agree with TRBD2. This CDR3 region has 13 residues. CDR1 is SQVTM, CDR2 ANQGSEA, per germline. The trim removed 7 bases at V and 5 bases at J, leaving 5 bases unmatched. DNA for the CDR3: TGCAGCGGAAAGGGACTAGCGAACAATGAGCAGTTCTTC. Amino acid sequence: CSGKGLANNEQFF.

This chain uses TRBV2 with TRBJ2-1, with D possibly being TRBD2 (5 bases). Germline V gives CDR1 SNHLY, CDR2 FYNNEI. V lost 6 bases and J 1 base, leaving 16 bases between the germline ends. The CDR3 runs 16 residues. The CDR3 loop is CASSVGREISYNEQFF. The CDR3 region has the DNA TGTGCCAGCAGCGTCGGAAGGGAGATTTCCTACAATGAGCAGTTCTTC.

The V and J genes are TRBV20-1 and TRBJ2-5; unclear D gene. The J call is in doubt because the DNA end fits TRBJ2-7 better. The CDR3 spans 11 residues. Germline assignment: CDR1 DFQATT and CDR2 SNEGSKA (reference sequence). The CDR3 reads CSARSDYEQYF. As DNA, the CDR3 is TGCAGTGCTAGATCCGACTACGAGCAGTACTTC.

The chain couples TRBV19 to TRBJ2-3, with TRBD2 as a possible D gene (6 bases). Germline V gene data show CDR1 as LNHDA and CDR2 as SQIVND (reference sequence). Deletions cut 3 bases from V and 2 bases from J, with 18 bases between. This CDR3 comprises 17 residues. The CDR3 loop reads CASSIVRESGYTDTQYF. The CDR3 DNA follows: TGTGCCAGTAGTATCGTACGGGAGTCAGGGTACACAGATACGCAGTATTTT.